Below, 16 T cell receptor beta chains from the same sample are listed, as sequenced in a study of PD-1 blockade in classical Hodgkin lymphoma. Time point described: cycle 4 day 1 (C4D1), after about 6 weeks of nivolumab. Exposure to brentuximab vedotin varied, and each patient had relapsed following autologous stem cell transplantation. Libraries were prepared by immunoSEQ multiplex PCR; TCRdb keeps only in-frame clonotypes and omits some of them. In the table there are roughly 20,000 clones, around 76% of which are singletons. The source material was peripheral blood mononuclear cells (PBMCs), sampled before the fourth cycle of nivolumab. Receptors were obtained from a human donor with classical Hodgkin lymphoma.

V and J are TRBV7-9 and TRBJ2-7, with D unclear. This CDR3 comprises 14 residues. Trimming pared 2 bases from V and 2 bases from J, leaving 10 bases between. CDR1 is SEHNR, CDR2 FQNEAQ, per germline (reference sequence). The CDR3 DNA reads TGTGCCAGCAGCTTATCTGACGGCCCCTACGAGCAGTACTTC. As protein: CASSLSDGPYEQYF. Variable domain in full (rest from reference TRBV7-9 and TRBJ2-7): DTGVSQNPRHKITKRGQNVTFRCDPISEHNRLYWYRQTLGQGPEFLTYFQNEAQLEKSRLLSDRFSAERPKGSFSTLEIQRTEQGDSAMYLCASSLSDGPYEQYFGPGTRLTVT.

The chain has TRBV9 and TRBJ2-3; D is undetermined. Germline V gene data show CDR1 as SGDLS and CDR2 as YYNGEE. This CDR3 has 13 amino acids. With 0 bases removed from V and 3 bases from J, the gap between germline ends came to 5 bases. Here the CDR3 reads CASSVDQTDTQYF. Here the CDR3 DNA reads TGTGCCAGCAGCGTAGACCAAACAGATACGCAGTATTTT.

The CDR3 sequence is CASSNRGQSNQPQHF. Here the CDR3 DNA reads TGTGCCAGTAGTAATAGAGGACAGAGCAATCAGCCCCAGCATTTT. V and J are TRBV19 and TRBJ1-5, with a possible D match to TRBD1 (6 bases). V was shortened by 4 bases and J by 1 base, with 11 bases between the two germline ends. The CDR3 loop spans 15 amino acids. From germline, CDR1 is LNHDA and CDR2 SQIVND (reference sequence).

The V call is TRBV6-4, the J call TRBJ2-3, with D perhaps assigned TRBD1 or TRBD2 (5 bases each). Germline CDR1 is MRHNA and CDR2 is SNTAGT. V shed 5 bases and J shed 0 bases, with 12 bases lying between them. CDR3 size: 15 residues. CDR3 DNA: TGTGCCAGCAGTACCGGGACCCACAGCACAGATACGCAGTATTTT. Translated: CASSTGTHSTDTQYF.

This clone showed up just a few times. This rearrangement joins TRBV6-1 to TRBJ1-5, with a tentative D call TRBD1 (6 bases). Germline V gene data show CDR1 as MNHNS and CDR2 as SASEGT. CDR3 length: 17 amino acids. The V end lost 4 bases, the J end lost 4 bases, and 20 bases lay between the germline ends. The CDR3 DNA reads TGTGCCAGCAGTGCCGAACCTGGGACAAAACAAAATCAGCCCCAGCATTTT. Translated: CASSAEPGTKQNQPQHF.

A few counts support this clone. This chain joins TRBV14 and TRBJ2-7; TRBD2 matches at 12 bases. CDR1 is SGHDN and CDR2 is FVKESK in the germline V gene. The CDR3 is 15 amino acids. V trimming: 4 bases; J trimming: 6 bases; junction bases outside the gene matches: 7. DNA for the CDR3: TGTGCCAGCAGCCCCGTGACTAGCGGGAGAGGCGAGCAGTACTTC. Residues: CASSPVTSGRGEQYF.

This clone was seen only a few times. This rearrangement joins TRBV2 to TRBJ2-5, with 11 bases matching TRBD2. CDR1 is SNHLY, CDR2 FYNNEI, per germline. J gave up 1 base and V 7 bases, and 5 bases lay outside the gene matches. This CDR3 is built from 15 residues. The CDR3 spells CASTLLAGAQETQYF. CDR3 bases: TGTGCCAGCACCCTACTAGCGGGGGCCCAAGAGACCCAGTACTTC.

V is TRBV30 and J is TRBJ1-6; no clear D. CDR1 and CDR2 from the germline V gene are GTSNPN and SVGIG (reference sequence). This CDR3 has 13 residues. V lost 3 bases and J 7 bases, leaving 10 bases between the germline ends. The CDR3 sequence: CAWRVYSNSPLHF. In DNA form, the CDR3 reads TGTGCCTGGAGGGTTTACAGCAATTCACCCCTCCACTTT. The variable domain in full, completed from reference TRBV30 and TRBJ1-6, reads SQTIHQWPATLVQPVGSPLSLECTVEGTSNPNLYWYRQAAGRGLQLLFYSVGIGQISSEVPQNLSASRPQDRQFILSSKKLLLSDSGFYLCAWRVYSNSPLHFGNGTRLTVT.

The rearrangement links TRBV9 to TRBJ2-1; TRBD2 aligns across 7 bases. Trimming at V came to 4 bases and at J to 1 base, leaving 5 bases not matched to a gene. Germline CDR1 is SGDLS and CDR2 is YYNGEE. This CDR3 spans 15 amino acids. The CDR3 reads CASSPWTSSYNEQFF. CDR3 bases: TGTGCCAGCAGCCCGTGGACTAGTTCCTACAATGAGCAGTTCTTC.

The V gene is TRBV28, the J gene TRBJ2-5; unclear D gene. This CDR3 spans 13 amino acids. Trimming shortened V by 2 bases and J by 1 base, and 5 bases separated the two germline ends. In germline, CDR1 is MDHEN, CDR2 SYDVKM. The CDR3 region has the DNA TGTGCCAGCAGTTTAAATCCCCAAGAGACCCAGTACTTC. This sequence encodes CASSLNPQETQYF.

The chain links TRBV5-4 to TRBJ2-7; TRBD2 agrees at 11 bases. This CDR3 region has 15 residues. Trimming removed 5 bases from V and 3 bases from J; junction bases left unmatched: 7. The V gene's germline CDR1 is SGHNT and CDR2 YYREEE (reference sequence). In nucleotides, the CDR3 is TGTGCCAGCAGTCTGGGGACTAGCGGATTCTACGAGCAGTACGTC. This codes for CASSLGTSGFYEQYV.

V usage is TRBV5-1 and J usage is TRBJ2-1, with TRBD1 matching 8 bases. CDR3 size: 18 residues. From germline, CDR1 is SGHRS and CDR2 YFSETQ. Trimming cost V 0 bases and J 0 bases; bases outside gene matches: 8. CDR3 DNA: TGCGCCAGCAGCTTGGGAGGGTCGGACAGGGCCTCCTACAATGAGCAGTTCTTC. Translated, it gives CASSLGGSDRASYNEQFF.

The chain employs TRBV6-6 and TRBJ1-3; TRBD1 might be the D (6 bases). Deletions cut 6 bases from V and 4 bases from J, with 16 bases between. The CDR3 has 15 amino acids. Germline V CDR1 and CDR2: MNHNY, SVGAGI (reference sequence). CDR3 bases: TGTGCCAGCAGCGTGGGGGGGGCAGGCGGAAACACCATATATTTT. Protein: CASSVGGAGGNTIYF.

In nucleotides, the CDR3 is TGTGCCAGCAGAAAACAGGGGGCGGGCAAAAACATTCAGTACTTC. Translated, it gives CASRKQGAGKNIQYF. This chain uses TRBV6-6 with TRBJ2-4, with 9 bases that match TRBD1. J lost 3 bases, V lost 6 bases, and 6 bases had no gene match. This CDR3 comprises 15 residues. The germline gives CDR1 MNHNY, CDR2 SVGAGI (reference sequence).

This rearrangement joins TRBV6-5 to TRBJ1-5, with no clear D. The V gene's germline CDR1 is MNHEY and CDR2 SVGAGI. CDR3 length equals 11 residues. Trimming stripped 5 bases from V and 6 bases from J, with 5 bases between. Written as DNA, the CDR3 is TGTGCCAGCAGTATAGGTCAGCCCCAGCATTTT. Its protein is CASSIGQPQHF.

The chain links TRBV7-9 to TRBJ1-2; a possible D gene is TRBD1 (5 bases). Trimming took 2 bases from V and 5 from J, leaving 24 bases between them. The germline V gene encodes CDR1 SEHNR and CDR2 FQNEAQ (reference sequence). The CDR3 runs to 18 residues. In DNA form, the CDR3 reads TGTGCCAGCAGCTTATCGACCGGGCCCGCAGGGAGCGGGTATGGCTACACCTTC. It is translated as CASSLSTGPAGSGYGYTF.